The 28 T cell receptor beta chains given below trace back to one sample, sequenced in a study of T-cell reconstitution after alpha-beta-depleted transplantation in children. Preparing the TCRbeta library involved the use of unique molecular identifiers. Via MiXCR, TCRdb re-called the PCR reads, giving one row per CDR3 protein. This sample has roughly 200,000 distinct CDR3 sequences, with 6.6% found just once. This material consisted of PBMCs, taken before TCRalphabeta/CD19-depleted stem cell transplant. The source of these receptors is a boy between 2 and 15 years old with acute lymphoblastic leukemia, due to receive a stem cell transplant.

This clonotype was seen many times. This chain connects TRBV11-2 to TRBJ1-4; D gene uncertain. This CDR3 spans 13 amino acids. CDR1 is SGHAT, CDR2 FQNNGV, per germline. The V and J ends lost 1 base and 9 bases respectively, with 9 bases between them. The CDR3 sequence: CASSLGRTQKLFF. Here the CDR3 DNA reads TGTGCCAGCAGCTTAGGTCGGACCCAAAAACTGTTTTTT.

This clonotype was counted at least ten times. V is TRBV5-1 and J is TRBJ1-6; no reliable D call. With 3 bases removed from V and 12 bases from J, the gap between germline ends came to 16 bases. This CDR3 is 14 amino acids long. The V gene's germline CDR1 is SGHRS and CDR2 YFSETQ. CDR3 sequence reads: CASSSSDGRKPLHF. DNA for the CDR3: TGCGCCAGCAGCTCATCAGACGGACGCAAACCCCTCCACTTT.

At least ten counts were recorded for this clonotype. The V call is TRBV5-5, the J call TRBJ2-1; D uncertain. The V gene's germline CDR1 is SGHKS and CDR2 YYEKEE (reference sequence). V gave up 2 bases and J gave up 4 bases, with 7 bases separating them. The CDR3 spans 13 residues. CDR3 coding DNA: TGTGCCAGCAGCTTCACAGTTTACAATGAGCAGTTCTTC. This gives the protein CASSFTVYNEQFF. The whole variable domain, filled in from reference TRBV5-5 and TRBJ2-1, reads DAGVTQSPTHLIKTRGQQVTLRCSPISGHKSVSWYQQVLGQGPQFIFQYYEKEERGRGNFPDRFSARQFPNYSSELNVNALLLGDSALYLCASSFTVYNEQFFGPGTRLTVL.

This clonotype appeared many times. The chain carries TRBV12-3 or TRBV12-4 and TRBJ1-1, with 8 bases identical to TRBD1. J gave up 10 bases and V 7 bases, and 11 bases lay outside the gene matches. The CDR3 is made up of 13 amino acids. CDR3 loop: CASNSGGGGRAFF. As DNA, the CDR3 is TGTGCCAGCAACTCAGGGGGCGGGGGGCGAGCTTTCTTT.

This clonotype was observed many times. In DNA, the CDR3 is TGCGCCAGCAGCCAAGATGGGGCCACCAATCAGCCCCAGCATTTT. Amino acids: CASSQDGATNQPQHF. The chain has TRBV4-3 and TRBJ1-5; TRBD1 might be the D (5 bases). V dropped 0 bases and J dropped 3 bases, with 9 bases sitting between them. The CDR3 runs to 15 residues. CDR1 LGHNA and CDR2 YSLEER come from the germline V gene.

This clonotype was counted only a few times. This chain links TRBV7-6 with TRBJ2-6; no firm D call. This CDR3 is built from 14 residues. The germline CDR1 and CDR2 sequences are SGHVS and FNYEAQ. Trimming took off 2 bases at V and 0 bases at J, with 2 bases between the two ends. CDR3 nucleotide sequence: TGTGCCAGCAGCTTATTCTCTGGGGCCAACGTCCTGACTTTC. Its translation: CASSLFSGANVLTF.

This clonotype was seen ten or more times. V is TRBV20-1 and J is TRBJ2-2; no clear D. From germline, CDR1 is DFQATT and CDR2 SNEGSKA (reference sequence). Deletions cut 3 bases from V and 5 bases from J, with 10 bases between. This CDR3 comprises 13 residues. Here the CDR3 reads CSASRSGTGELFF. The CDR3 DNA reads TGCAGTGCTAGTAGGTCGGGTACCGGGGAGCTGTTTTTT.

In this sample, this clonotype turned up many times. The chain combines TRBV6-1 with TRBJ2-7, with D maybe TRBD1 (5 bases). This CDR3 contains 14 residues. The V end was cut by 6 bases, the J end by 3 bases, with 15 bases between. CDR1 and CDR2 (germline): MNHNS, SASEGT. CDR3 amino acids: CASSQTYRSYEQYF. In DNA, the CDR3 is TGTGCCAGCAGCCAAACCTACAGGAGCTACGAGCAGTACTTC.

This clonotype was picked up many times. This chain links TRBV6-2 or TRBV6-3 with TRBJ2-5; possibly TRBD2 for D (5 bases). V lost 10 bases and J 2 bases, leaving 11 bases between the germline ends. Germline V CDR1 and CDR2: MNHEY, SVGEGT. The CDR3 spans 12 residues. This CDR3 reads CATTDSQETQYF. The CDR3 DNA is TGTGCCACCACGGACTCACAAGAGACCCAGTACTTC.

The chain joins TRBV28 to TRBJ2-7, with D possibly called TRBD1 or TRBD2 (5 bases each). V dropped 6 bases and J dropped 3 bases, with 12 bases sitting between them. The CDR3 length is 13 residues. Germline CDR1 and CDR2: MDHEN and SYDVKM. The CDR3 nucleotides are TGTGCCAGCAGCCGGGACGGATTCTACGAGCAGTACGTC. Its translation: CASSRDGFYEQYV.

This clonotype has at least ten counts. The V and J genes are TRBV5-1 and TRBJ2-1, with 7 nucleotides matching TRBD1. This CDR3 spans 14 amino acids. Trimming at V came to 4 bases and at J to 8 bases, leaving 9 bases not matched to a gene. Per the germline V gene, CDR1 is SGHRS and CDR2 is YFSETQ. This chain's CDR3 is CASSPKGGPDEQFF. DNA of the CDR3: TGCGCCAGCAGCCCTAAAGGGGGCCCAGATGAGCAGTTCTTC.

This clonotype was seen repeatedly, ten times or more. The rearrangement links TRBV29-1 to TRBJ1-2; TRBD1 agrees at 7 bases. The V segment lost 3 bases and the J segment 3 bases; nucleotides outside the gene matches: 10. The V gene's germline CDR1 is SQVTM and CDR2 ANQGSEA. The CDR3 length is 15 residues. The CDR3 coding sequence is TGCAGCGTTGACAGGGCCCCAGGGGGACACTATGGCTACACCTTC. Amino acid sequence: CSVDRAPGGHYGYTF.

This clonotype was seen ten or more times. The gene calls are TRBV5-5 and TRBJ1-4, with a tentative D call TRBD1 (6 bases). This CDR3 comprises 15 residues. Between the trimmed V and J ends, which lost 4 bases and 8 bases, there was a span of 18 bases. Germline values: CDR1 SGHKS, CDR2 YYEKEE (reference sequence). CDR3 DNA sequence: TGTGCCAGCAGCCCTATAGGGGGGCGTTCGGAAAAACTGTTTTTT. Amino acid sequence: CASSPIGGRSEKLFF. The full variable domain, rest sourced from reference TRBV5-5 and TRBJ1-4, is DAGVTQSPTHLIKTRGQQVTLRCSPISGHKSVSWYQQVLGQGPQFIFQYYEKEERGRGNFPDRFSARQFPNYSSELNVNALLLGDSALYLCASSPIGGRSEKLFFGSGTQLSVL.

This clonotype was seen ten or more times. The chain employs TRBV20-1 and TRBJ1-1; perhaps TRBD1 as D (6 bases). The germline V gene has CDR1 DFQATT and CDR2 SNEGSKA (reference sequence). V was trimmed by 5 bases and J by 1 base, leaving 11 bases between them. This CDR3 region has 13 residues. The CDR3 is CSAFTGTNTEAFF. CDR3 sequence (DNA): TGCAGTGCTTTCACAGGGACGAACACTGAAGCTTTCTTT.

There are many counts of this clonotype. J is TRBJ2-3 and V is TRBV3-1; 8 bases are a match to TRBD1. CDR3 length: 17 amino acids. The germline V gene encodes CDR1 LGHDT and CDR2 YNNKEL (reference sequence). J lost 0 bases, V lost 4 bases, and 9 bases had no gene match. This CDR3 is CASSRTAGGSSTDTQYF. The CDR3, as DNA: TGTGCCAGCAGCCGAACGGCAGGGGGCTCTAGCACAGATACGCAGTATTTT.

This clonotype was counted a few times. The chain couples TRBV12-3 or TRBV12-4 to TRBJ2-7, with TRBD1 identical over 10 bases. The CDR3 totals 15 residues. J gave up 4 bases and V 5 bases, and 8 bases lay outside the gene matches. The CDR3 spells CASSLRQGAMYEQYF. The DNA for the CDR3 is TGTGCCAGCAGTCTCCGACAGGGGGCTATGTACGAGCAGTACTTC.

Ten or more counts support this clonotype. V gene TRBV28 combines with J gene TRBJ1-5, with 7 nucleotides matching TRBD1. Germline values: CDR1 MDHEN, CDR2 SYDVKM. This CDR3 contains 14 residues. The trim removed 10 bases at V and 2 bases at J, leaving 8 bases unmatched. CDR3 nucleotides: TGTGCCACCCAATACAGGGGTGGCAATCAGCCCCAGCATTTT. It is translated as CATQYRGGNQPQHF.

The table lists this clonotype with many counts. The CDR3 sequence: CASSLPGTNLDNEQFF. The CDR3 bases are TGTGCCAGCAGCTTACCCGGGACTAATCTTGACAATGAGCAGTTCTTC. This chain links TRBV7-9 with TRBJ2-1; 7 nucleotides align to TRBD2. CDR3 size: 16 residues. Germline V gene lookup returns CDR1 SEHNR and CDR2 FQNEAQ (reference sequence). Trimming cost V 2 bases and J 5 bases; bases outside gene matches: 9. The full variable domain, in which reference TRBV7-9 and TRBJ2-1 provide the parts outside the CDR3, is DTGVSQNPRHKITKRGQNVTFRCDPISEHNRLYWYRQTLGQGPEFLTYFQNEAQLEKSRLLSDRFSAERPKGSFSTLEIQRTEQGDSAMYLCASSLPGTNLDNEQFFGPGTRLTVL.

This clonotype was observed a handful of times. V gene TRBV6-5 combines with J gene TRBJ2-6; 7 bases are shared with TRBD1. The CDR3 runs 16 residues. V shed 2 bases and J 4 bases; nucleotides not matched to a gene: 5. Germline CDR1 reads MNHEY; CDR2 reads SVGAGI. The chain's CDR3 is CASSYTTGAGANVLTF. In DNA form, the CDR3 reads TGTGCCAGCAGTTACACAACAGGGGCAGGGGCCAACGTCCTGACTTTC.

In this sample, this clonotype turned up many times. The J gene is TRBJ2-1, the V gene TRBV14; D ambiguous. V lost 1 base and J 9 bases, leaving 4 bases between the germline ends. The CDR3 extends over 11 amino acids. The germline CDR1 and CDR2 sequences are SGHDN and FVKESK. CDR3 protein: CASSQVREQFF. The DNA for the CDR3 is TGTGCCAGCAGCCAAGTACGTGAGCAGTTCTTC.

The chain recombines TRBV6-2 or TRBV6-3 with TRBJ2-5, with a weak D call TRBD1 (6 bases). CDR1 is MNHEY and CDR2 is SVGEGT in the germline V gene. The CDR3 is made up of 13 amino acids. The V and J ends lost 4 bases and 5 bases respectively, with 11 bases between them. In DNA, the CDR3 is TGTGCCAGCAGTTCCACAGGGTTCGAGACCCAGTACTTC. Amino acid sequence: CASSSTGFETQYF.

This clonotype was seen many times. The chain is built from TRBV11-2 and TRBJ2-6; D might be TRBD2 (7 bases). Germline CDR1 reads SGHAT; CDR2 reads FQNNGV. Trimming left V 1 base short and J 0 bases short, with 10 bases between. The length of the CDR3 is 17 residues. CDR3 loop: CASSLGRGLSGANVLTF. CDR3 bases: TGTGCCAGCAGCTTAGGGCGGGGGCTCTCTGGGGCCAACGTCCTGACTTTC.

The gene calls are TRBV6-5 and TRBJ1-2; D gene uncertain. This CDR3 spans 13 amino acids. Trimming cost V 0 bases and J 7 bases, with 9 bases left between them. Germline V gene sequence: CDR1 MNHEY, CDR2 SVGAGI. The CDR3 DNA is TGTGCCAGCAGTTACTCGGAGGGAGGTGGCTACACCTTC. Translation: CASSYSEGGGYTF.

Many counts were recorded for this clonotype. The genes are TRBV4-3 and TRBJ2-3, with D unclear. The CDR3 is 13 residues long. Germline-derived CDR1 and CDR2 are LGHNA and YSLEER. The ends were cut back, 0 bases at V and 7 bases at J, with 8 bases in the middle. The DNA of the CDR3 is TGCGCCAGCAGCCAAGATTCAACAAATACGCAGTATTTT. Amino acid sequence: CASSQDSTNTQYF.

This clonotype appeared many times. The gene calls are TRBV25-1 and TRBJ2-3; 7 nucleotides align to TRBD1. The CDR3 length is 13 residues. Germline V gene sequence: CDR1 MGHDK, CDR2 SYGVNS. V was pared by 5 bases and J by 1 base, with 0 bases of the junction left unmatched. The chain's CDR3 is CASSTGGTDTQYF. CDR3 sequence (DNA): TGTGCCAGCAGTACAGGGGGCACAGATACGCAGTATTTT.

The rearrangement uses TRBV28 and TRBJ2-2; D not resolved. Deletions cut 8 bases from V and 5 bases from J, with 9 bases between. Looked up from germline, CDR1 is MDHEN and CDR2 is SYDVKM. The CDR3 has 12 amino acids. Written as DNA, the CDR3 is TGTGCCAGCGATCGACGTACCGGGGAGCTGTTTTTT. This encodes CASDRRTGELFF.

This clonotype was counted at least ten times. This sequence joins TRBV5-5 and TRBJ1-3; the match to TRBD1 covers 7 bases. This CDR3 is built from 17 residues. Per germline, CDR1 SGHKS and CDR2 YYEKEE (reference sequence). V was pared by 4 bases and J by 0 bases, with 10 bases of the junction left unmatched. The CDR3 DNA is TGTGCCAGCAGCCTAGGACAGGTCCTGTTCTCTGGAAACACCATATATTTT. As protein: CASSLGQVLFSGNTIYF.

A few counts support this clonotype. V and J are TRBV9 and TRBJ1-2, with 8 nucleotides matching TRBD1. V was pared by 0 bases and J by 3 bases, with 4 bases of the junction left unmatched. Germline V gene data show CDR1 as SGDLS and CDR2 as YYNGEE. The CDR3 consists of 15 residues. Here the CDR3 reads CASSVGQGIDYGYTF. The DNA for the CDR3 is TGTGCCAGCAGCGTAGGACAGGGGATCGACTATGGCTACACCTTC.